The rows below give T cell receptor beta chains drawn from one sample of a study of T cell repertoires in cytomegalovirus infection. Antigens of these TCRs are unknown. TCRdb recomputed calls from the reads with MiXCR, one row per CDR3 protein. The table records 650,000 to 900,000 distinct CDR3 sequences, roughly 29% of them present only once. Source: cultured CD8+ T cells from PBMCs, taken from culture after CMV antigen stimulation. The receptor source for this set is a human donor in good health (CMV status not recorded). Some clones in this sample may be carry-over from other donors' samples. Both conserved end residues are part of each CDR3. The D gene is left open where the match is weak. Clone sizes are given selectively: once, few, many, or a class where the clone is expanded.

abundance: -; d_gene: TRBD2; j_gene: TRBJ2-5; v_gene: TRBV7-3; CDR3nt: TGTGCCAGCAGCCTTCGGGGGGAAGGGACCCAGTACTTC; CDR3aa: CASSLRGEGTQYF
abundance: few; d_gene: -; j_gene: TRBJ1-6; v_gene: TRBV12-3/TRBV12-4; CDR3nt: TGTGCCAGCAGTTTAAAGGGTATCGAATATAATTCACCCCTCCACTTT; CDR3aa: CASSLKGIEYNSPLHF
abundance: -; d_gene: -; j_gene: TRBJ2-1; v_gene: TRBV20-1; CDR3nt: TGCAGTGCTAGACAACTAGGGTTTGGGCCCTACAATGAGCAGTTCTTC; CDR3aa: CSARQLGFGPYNEQFF
abundance: -; d_gene: TRBD2; j_gene: TRBJ2-5; v_gene: TRBV28; CDR3nt: TGTGCCAGCGACCCTAGCGGAACGTACCAAGAGACCCAGTACTTC; CDR3aa: CASDPSGTYQETQYF
abundance: -; d_gene: -; j_gene: TRBJ2-1; v_gene: TRBV4-1; CDR3nt: TGCGCCAGCAGCGTTAGACAAGGGTCCCCACGCAATGAGCAGTTCTTC; CDR3aa: CASSVRQGSPRNEQFF
abundance: -; d_gene: -; j_gene: TRBJ2-5; v_gene: TRBV28; CDR3nt: TGTGCCAGCAGTTTACCCCGGTTCCTTAGGACCCAGTACTTC; CDR3aa: CASSLPRFLRTQYF
abundance: -; d_gene: -; j_gene: TRBJ2-2; v_gene: TRBV12-3/TRBV12-4; CDR3nt: TGTGCCAGCAGTTTAGGGACAGCCGAGCTGTTTTTT; CDR3aa: CASSLGTAELFF
abundance: -; d_gene: TRBD2; j_gene: TRBJ2-1; v_gene: TRBV18; CDR3nt: TGTGCCAGCTCACCACCGGAGCGGGGGAGATACAATGAGCAGTTCTTC; CDR3aa: CASSPPERGRYNEQFF
abundance: -; d_gene: -; j_gene: TRBJ2-4; v_gene: TRBV27; CDR3nt: TGTGCCAGCAGTCCAGGGGCGATCTTTGGGGACATTCAGTACTTC; CDR3aa: CASSPGAIFGDIQYF
abundance: -; d_gene: TRBD1; j_gene: TRBJ1-5; v_gene: TRBV5-3; CDR3nt: TGTGCCAGCAGCCTGTTTCGGGGACAGGGCAATCAGCCCCAGCATTTT; CDR3aa: CASSLFRGQGNQPQHF
abundance: many; d_gene: TRBD1; j_gene: TRBJ2-1; v_gene: TRBV4-1; CDR3nt: TGCGCCAGCAGCCAGTCATCCGGGACAGGCCTCAACAATGAGCAGTTCTTC; CDR3aa: CASSQSSGTGLNNEQFF
abundance: -; d_gene: -; j_gene: TRBJ1-1; v_gene: TRBV7-9; CDR3nt: TGTGCCAGCGCTTTTGACCCTTCGAACACTGAAGCTTTCTTT; CDR3aa: CASAFDPSNTEAFF
abundance: few; d_gene: -; j_gene: TRBJ2-7; v_gene: TRBV6-1; CDR3nt: TGTGCCAGCAGTGAAGCGCGAGGGAGGGACAGCTCCTACGAGCAGTACTTC; CDR3aa: CASSEARGRDSSYEQYF
abundance: -; d_gene: -; j_gene: TRBJ1-1; v_gene: TRBV6-5; CDR3nt: TGTGCCAGCAGTTTCAACGAGGCGGGGGCCACCATGAACACTGAAGCTTTCTTT; CDR3aa: CASSFNEAGATMNTEAFF
abundance: -; d_gene: -; j_gene: TRBJ2-7; v_gene: TRBV12-3/TRBV12-4; CDR3nt: TGTGCCAGCAGTTTGGGCGGCGTCCACGAGCAGTACTTC; CDR3aa: CASSLGGVHEQYF
abundance: -; d_gene: TRBD2; j_gene: TRBJ2-1; v_gene: TRBV13; CDR3nt: TGTGCCAGCAGCCACGGGCTAGCGGGGGGTCCTGTTGAGCAGTTCTTC; CDR3aa: CASSHGLAGGPVEQFF